The sequence of this TCR beta chain was determined in a study of blood T cell repertoires in COVID-19. Study-wide context: Nucleic acid was either cDNA or gDNA, and it came from T cells, B-cell-depleted T cells, or PBMCs.

Seattle-derived patients entered the study during active infection and were followed longitudinally. V lost 2 bases to trimming and J lost 1 base; unmatched junction nucleotides: 5. CDR3 length equals 16 residues. Germline values: CDR1 SGHRS, CDR2 YFSETQ. Repertoires were generated with immunoSEQ multiplex PCR, while TCRdb's copy carries only in-frame clones and drops some. The sample lists roughly 100,000 clones; about 86% were seen once. The sample taken for sequencing was peripheral blood. The sequence was collected from a man between 50 and 59 years old with COVID-19, enrolled during active disease. This rearrangement joins TRBV5-1 to TRBJ2-2; 7 bases fit TRBD1. The CDR3 DNA reads as TGCGCCAGCAGCTTTGGCAGGGGGTGGAACACCGGGGAGCTGTTTTTT. It yields the protein CASSFGRGWNTGELFF.